This is a list of T cell receptor beta chains from one sample in a study of OX40 agonist ivuxolimab in advanced cancers. Here immunoSEQ multiplex PCR was the method, and the copy in TCRdb shows in-frame clones only, minus some. This table holds over 20,000 clones, about 85% found once. Sample: CD4+ or CD8+ T cells sorted from blood, taken in a trial of the OX40 agonist ivuxolimab. All receptors come from an adult with an advanced solid tumor such as melanoma, head and neck, liver or kidney cancer. Both conserved end residues are part of each CDR3. The D gene is left open where the match is weak. The size entry is marked missing in some rows and otherwise reads once, few, many or a size class.

V,J,D,size,CDR3,DNA
TRBV4-3,TRBJ1-1,-,few,CASSQGWDSDLEAFF,TGCGCCAGCAGCCAAGGTTGGGACTCCGACCTTGAAGCTTTCTTT
TRBV4-3,TRBJ1-5,-,once,CASSQGAGWPQHF,TGCGCCAGCAGCCAAGGAGCAGGGTGGCCCCAGCATTTT
TRBV25-1,TRBJ2-5,TRBD1,-,CASSEEKGQGAETQYF,TGTGCCAGCAGTGAAGAAAAGGGACAGGGTGCAGAGACCCAGTACTTC
TRBV7-3,TRBJ1-2,TRBD1,-,CASSLTGGDYGYTF,TGTGCCAGCAGCCTTACAGGGGGCGACTATGGCTACACCTTC
TRBV27,TRBJ1-1,-,-,CASSLLEGKEAFF,TGTGCCAGCAGTTTATTGGAGGGTAAAGAAGCTTTCTTT
TRBV27,TRBJ1-2,-,-,CASSQRTGSNYGYTF,TGTGCCAGCAGTCAGCGGACGGGGTCCAACTATGGCTACACCTTC
TRBV2,TRBJ1-4,-,-,CASSVAIVNEKLFF,TGTGCCAGCAGTGTGGCAATCGTCAATGAAAAACTGTTTTTT
TRBV19,TRBJ2-7,-,-,CASSGGIGFTYEQYF,TGTGCCAGTAGTGGTGGGATTGGGTTTACCTACGAGCAGTACTTC
TRBV11-1,TRBJ2-5,-,-,CASRSLDSEQETQYF,TGTGCCAGCAGATCACTCGACTCGGAGCAAGAGACCCAGTACTTC
TRBV2,TRBJ2-7,-,once,CASSEWGQSSYEQYF,TGTGCCAGCAGTGAATGGGGGCAGAGCTCCTACGAGCAGTACTTC
TRBV5-6,TRBJ1-2,TRBD1,-,CASSPRQGTVPFMGYTF,TGTGCCAGCAGCCCCCGACAGGGAACGGTTCCTTTTATGGGCTACACCTTC
TRBV19,TRBJ2-7,-,-,CASSVGPISYEQYF,TGTGCCAGTAGTGTCGGGCCTATCTCCTACGAGCAGTACTTC
TRBV5-4,TRBJ1-1,-,-,CASTLGRAANTEAFF,TGTGCCAGCACCCTTGGCAGGGCCGCCAACACTGAAGCTTTCTTT
TRBV7-9,TRBJ1-1,-,-,CASSLAADEAFF,TGTGCCAGCAGCTTAGCCGCAGATGAAGCTTTCTTT
TRBV19,TRBJ1-2,-,-,CASSIVWSTRDGYTF,TGTGCCAGTAGTATAGTGTGGAGCACTAGAGATGGCTACACCTTC
TRBV29-1,TRBJ1-4,-,-,CSVEQDTNEKLFF,TGCAGCGTTGAACAGGACACTAATGAAAAACTGTTTTTT
TRBV27,TRBJ2-1,TRBD1,-,CASRVYGTDYNEQFF,TGTGCCAGCCGAGTTTACGGGACAGACTACAATGAGCAGTTCTTC
TRBV4-3,TRBJ2-2,-,few,CASSQAWLLIRGNTGELFF,TGCGCCAGCAGCCAAGCGTGGTTACTAATAAGGGGAAACACCGGGGAGCTGTTTTTT
TRBV7-9,TRBJ2-2,-,-,CASNPNRELFF,TGTGCCAGCAACCCTAACCGGGAGCTGTTTTTT
TRBV7-8,TRBJ2-3,-,-,CASSFMAADHTDTQYF,TGTGCCAGCAGCTTTATGGCTGCAGACCACACAGATACGCAGTATTTT
TRBV29-1,TRBJ2-1,-,-,CSVSNRVGEQFF,TGCAGCGTTTCTAACAGGGTGGGTGAGCAGTTCTTC
TRBV5-6,TRBJ1-6,TRBD1,-,CASSLWGQGLFSPLHF,TGTGCCAGCAGCTTGTGGGGACAGGGGTTGTTTTCACCCCTCCACTTT
TRBV13,TRBJ1-1,-,-,CASSSSRLNTEAFF,TGTGCCAGCAGCTCGTCCCGGCTGAACACTGAAGCTTTCTTT
TRBV9,TRBJ2-7,-,-,CASSPNNYEQYF,TGTGCCAGCAGCCCGAATAACTACGAGCAGTACTTC
TRBV19,TRBJ1-1,-,-,CATPKGGGTEAFF,TGTGCCACCCCTAAGGGCGGGGGAACTGAAGCTTTCTTT
TRBV27,TRBJ2-2,-,-,CASTTLGANTGELFF,TGTGCCAGCACCACCCTAGGGGCGAACACCGGGGAGCTGTTTTTT
TRBV27,TRBJ1-1,-,-,CASSFGGLRTEAFF,TGTGCCAGCAGTTTCGGGGGGCTACGGACTGAAGCTTTCTTT
TRBV2,TRBJ1-1,-,few,CASRVPVGLNTEAFF,TGTGCCAGCAGGGTCCCGGTTGGATTGAACACTGAAGCTTTCTTT
TRBV7-6,TRBJ1-5,-,few,CASSFAERQPQHF,TGTGCCAGCAGCTTCGCGGAGCGTCAGCCCCAGCATTTT
TRBV10-2,TRBJ2-5,-,-,CASSEFHGSQETQYF,TGCGCCAGCAGTGAGTTCCACGGCTCCCAAGAGACCCAGTACTTC
TRBV19,TRBJ1-1,-,-,CASSIDRLNTEAFF,TGTGCCAGTAGTATAGACAGGTTAAACACTGAAGCTTTCTTT
TRBV9,TRBJ2-7,TRBD1,-,CASSPGQWAYEQYF,TGTGCCAGCAGCCCGGGACAGTGGGCCTACGAGCAGTACTTC
TRBV7-6,TRBJ1-2,-,-,CASSLGETANYGYTF,TGTGCCAGCAGCTTAGGCGAGACAGCTAACTATGGCTACACCTTC
TRBV27,TRBJ1-1,-,-,CASIGGGGTEAFF,TGTGCCAGCATAGGTGGCGGGGGAACTGAAGCTTTCTTT
TRBV7-7,TRBJ2-5,TRBD2,-,CASSFFPGLGETQYF,TGTGCCAGCAGCTTTTTCCCGGGACTAGGGGAGACCCAGTACTTC
TRBV5-6,TRBJ2-7,-,once,CASSLGVSEQYF,TGTGCCAGCAGCTTAGGAGTTTCCGAGCAGTACTTC
TRBV7-9,TRBJ2-7,-,-,CASSPRSGEVSYEQYF,TGTGCCAGCAGCCCGAGGTCGGGGGAGGTCTCCTACGAGCAGTACTTC
TRBV2,TRBJ1-2,-,-,CASSEQDYYGYTF,TGTGCCAGCAGTGAACAGGATTACTATGGCTACACCTTC
TRBV6-6,TRBJ1-3,-,once,CASSYVGSSGNTIYF,TGTGCCAGCAGTTATGTAGGGAGCTCTGGAAACACCATATATTTT
TRBV4-1,TRBJ1-2,TRBD1,few,CASSQTGGYNYGYTF,TGCGCCAGCAGCCAGACAGGGGGATACAACTATGGCTACACCTTC
TRBV7-9,TRBJ2-4,TRBD2,-,CASSRTSGEAKNIQYF,TGTGCCAGCAGCCGGACTAGCGGGGAGGCCAAAAACATTCAGTACTTC
TRBV7-7,TRBJ1-5,-,-,CASSTGPNQPQHF,TGTGCTAGCAGTACAGGTCCCAATCAGCCCCAGCATTTT
TRBV9,TRBJ2-5,TRBD2,-,CASSVEGAGGPRETQYF,TGTGCCAGCAGCGTAGAAGGAGCGGGGGGGCCGAGAGAGACCCAGTACTTC
TRBV4-1,TRBJ2-3,TRBD2,-,CASSLPTSGGVDTQYF,TGCGCCAGCAGCCTACCAACTAGCGGGGGGGTAGATACGCAGTATTTT
TRBV6-5,TRBJ1-5,TRBD1,-,CASSTGGGVGQPQHF,TGTGCCAGCAGCACAGGGGGGGGCGTGGGTCAGCCCCAGCATTTT
TRBV27,TRBJ1-2,-,-,CASSPARGGGNYGYTF,TGTGCCAGCAGTCCCGCGCGAGGGGGAGGTAACTATGGCTACACCTTC
TRBV9,TRBJ2-6,-,-,CASSHGSGPGANVLTF,TGTGCCAGCAGCCACGGATCAGGCCCTGGGGCCAACGTCCTGACTTTC
TRBV18,TRBJ2-2,-,once,CASSPEGVNGELFF,TGTGCCAGCTCACCAGAGGGCGTAAACGGGGAGCTGTTTTTT
TRBV27,TRBJ2-1,TRBD1,-,CASSDNRDRDYNEQFF,TGTGCCAGCAGCGATAACCGGGACAGGGACTACAATGAGCAGTTCTTC
TRBV6-5,TRBJ2-7,TRBD1,-,CATSLTGTGGDEQYF,TGTGCCACCTCTCTAACCGGGACAGGGGGCGATGAGCAGTACTTC
TRBV6-6,TRBJ2-2,-,few,CAVYYTGELFF,TGTGCCGTCTATTATACCGGGGAGCTGTTTTTT
TRBV9,TRBJ2-1,TRBD2,-,CASSGSGGANEQFF,TGTGCCAGCAGCGGTAGCGGGGGGGCGAATGAGCAGTTCTTC
TRBV5-1,TRBJ1-2,TRBD1,-,CASSLDYSTGGNGYTF,TGCGCCAGCAGCTTGGACTACTCGACAGGGGGCAATGGCTACACCTTC
TRBV7-2,TRBJ2-3,-,-,CASSLAWGRGSDTQYF,TGTGCCAGCAGCTTAGCGTGGGGCCGGGGGTCAGATACGCAGTATTTT